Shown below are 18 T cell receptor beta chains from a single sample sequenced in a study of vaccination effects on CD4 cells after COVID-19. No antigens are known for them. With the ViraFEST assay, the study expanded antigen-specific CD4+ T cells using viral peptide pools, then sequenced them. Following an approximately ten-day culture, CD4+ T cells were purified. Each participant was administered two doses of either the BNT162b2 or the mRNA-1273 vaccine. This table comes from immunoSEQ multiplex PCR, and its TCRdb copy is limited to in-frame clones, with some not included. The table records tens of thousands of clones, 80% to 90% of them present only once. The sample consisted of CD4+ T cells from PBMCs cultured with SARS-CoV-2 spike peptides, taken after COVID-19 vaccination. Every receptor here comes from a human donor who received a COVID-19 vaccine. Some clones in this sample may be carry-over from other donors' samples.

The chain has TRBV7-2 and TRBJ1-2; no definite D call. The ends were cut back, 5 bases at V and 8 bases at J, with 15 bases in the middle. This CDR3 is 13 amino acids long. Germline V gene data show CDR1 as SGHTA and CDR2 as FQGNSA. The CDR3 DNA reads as TGTGCCAGCAGCCGAGGACGGCCCGACGGCTACACCTTC. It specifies CASSRGRPDGYTF.

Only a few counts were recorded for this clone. In DNA form, the CDR3 reads TGTGCCACCCGTCAGACTAACTATGGCTACACCTTC. This translates into CATRQTNYGYTF. The chain recombines TRBV6-5 with TRBJ1-2, with no clear D. The CDR3 is made up of 12 amino acids. Per the germline V gene, CDR1 is MNHEY and CDR2 is SVGAGI. Trimming pared 10 bases from V and 0 bases from J, leaving 9 bases between.

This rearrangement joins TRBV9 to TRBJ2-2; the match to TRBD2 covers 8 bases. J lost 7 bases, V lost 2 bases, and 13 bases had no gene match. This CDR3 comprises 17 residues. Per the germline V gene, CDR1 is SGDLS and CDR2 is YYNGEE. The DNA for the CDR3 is TGTGCCAGCAGCGTCCGGGGGGGGGACTCCGGGGACGGGGAGCTGTTTTTT. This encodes CASSVRGGDSGDGELFF.

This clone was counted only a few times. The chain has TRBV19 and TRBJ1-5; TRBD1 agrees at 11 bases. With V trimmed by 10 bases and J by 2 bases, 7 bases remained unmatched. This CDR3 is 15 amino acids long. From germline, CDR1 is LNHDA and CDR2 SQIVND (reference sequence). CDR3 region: CATGQGAAGNQPQHF. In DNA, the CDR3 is TGTGCCACTGGACAGGGGGCAGCGGGCAATCAGCCCCAGCATTTT.

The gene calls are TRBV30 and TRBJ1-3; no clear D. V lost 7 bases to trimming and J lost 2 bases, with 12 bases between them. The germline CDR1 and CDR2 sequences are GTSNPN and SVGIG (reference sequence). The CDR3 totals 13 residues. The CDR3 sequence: CASQALAGNTIYF. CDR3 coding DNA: TGTGCCTCCCAGGCTCTAGCTGGAAACACCATATATTTT.

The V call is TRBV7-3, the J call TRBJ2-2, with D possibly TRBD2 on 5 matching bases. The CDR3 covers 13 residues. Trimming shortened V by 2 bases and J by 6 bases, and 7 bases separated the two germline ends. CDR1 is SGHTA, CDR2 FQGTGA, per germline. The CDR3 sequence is CASSLSGAGELFF. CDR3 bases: TGTGCCAGCAGCTTATCCGGGGCCGGGGAGCTGTTTTTT.

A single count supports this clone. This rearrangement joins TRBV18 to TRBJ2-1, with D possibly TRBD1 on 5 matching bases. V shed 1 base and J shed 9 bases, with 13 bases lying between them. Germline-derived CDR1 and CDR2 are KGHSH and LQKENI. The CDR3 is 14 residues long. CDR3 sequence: CASSPRGDSGEQFF. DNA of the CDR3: TGTGCCAGCTCACCACGGGGCGACTCGGGTGAGCAGTTCTTC.

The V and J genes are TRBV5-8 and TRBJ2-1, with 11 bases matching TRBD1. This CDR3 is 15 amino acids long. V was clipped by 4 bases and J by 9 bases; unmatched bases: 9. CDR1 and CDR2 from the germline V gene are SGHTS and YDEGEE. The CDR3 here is CASSARDRGFAEQFF. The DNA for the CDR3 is TGTGCCAGCAGCGCCCGGGACAGGGGGTTCGCTGAGCAGTTCTTC.

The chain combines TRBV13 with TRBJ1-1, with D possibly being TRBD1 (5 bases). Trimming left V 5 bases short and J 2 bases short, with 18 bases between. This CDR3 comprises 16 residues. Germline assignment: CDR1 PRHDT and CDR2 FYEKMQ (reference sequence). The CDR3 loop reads CASSLKWDGVNTEAFF. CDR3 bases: TGTGCCAGCAGCCTAAAGTGGGACGGAGTTAACACTGAAGCTTTCTTT. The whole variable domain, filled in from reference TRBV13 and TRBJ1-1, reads AAGVIQSPRHLIKEKRETATLKCYPIPRHDTVYWYQQGPGQDPQFLISFYEKMQSDKGSIPDRFSAQQFSDYHSELNMSSLELGDSALYFCASSLKWDGVNTEAFFGQGTRLTVV.

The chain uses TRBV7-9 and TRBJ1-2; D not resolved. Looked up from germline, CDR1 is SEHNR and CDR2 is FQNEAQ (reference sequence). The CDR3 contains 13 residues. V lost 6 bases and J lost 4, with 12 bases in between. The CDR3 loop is CASSPSPSYGYTF. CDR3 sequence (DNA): TGTGCCAGCAGTCCATCCCCCAGCTATGGCTACACCTTC.

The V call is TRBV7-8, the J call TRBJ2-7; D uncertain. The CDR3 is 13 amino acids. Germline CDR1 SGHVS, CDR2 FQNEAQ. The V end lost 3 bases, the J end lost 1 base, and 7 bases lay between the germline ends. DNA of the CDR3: TGTGCCAGCAGCTTCCATTCTTCCTACGAGCAGTACGTC. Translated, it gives CASSFHSSYEQYV.

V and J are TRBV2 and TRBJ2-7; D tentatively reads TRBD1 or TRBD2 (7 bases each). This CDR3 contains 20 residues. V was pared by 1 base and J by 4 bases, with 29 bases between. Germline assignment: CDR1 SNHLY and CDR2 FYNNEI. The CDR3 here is CASSEEGRGQYNQGLYEQYV. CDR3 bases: TGTGCCAGCAGTGAAGAAGGGAGGGGACAGTACAACCAGGGCTTGTACGAGCAGTACGTC.

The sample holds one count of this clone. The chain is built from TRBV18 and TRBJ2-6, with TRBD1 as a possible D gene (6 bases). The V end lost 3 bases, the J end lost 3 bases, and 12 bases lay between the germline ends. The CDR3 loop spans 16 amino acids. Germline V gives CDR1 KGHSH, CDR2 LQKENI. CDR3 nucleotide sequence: TGTGCCAGCTCACCTATTGACAGGAGTGGGGCCAACGTCCTGACTTTC. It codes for CASSPIDRSGANVLTF.

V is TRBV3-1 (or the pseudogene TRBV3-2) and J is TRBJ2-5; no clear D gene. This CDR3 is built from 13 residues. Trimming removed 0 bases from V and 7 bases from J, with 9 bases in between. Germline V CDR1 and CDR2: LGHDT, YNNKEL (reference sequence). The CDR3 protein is CASSQDTVATQYF. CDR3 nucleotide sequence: TGTGCCAGCAGCCAAGATACGGTCGCGACCCAGTACTTC.

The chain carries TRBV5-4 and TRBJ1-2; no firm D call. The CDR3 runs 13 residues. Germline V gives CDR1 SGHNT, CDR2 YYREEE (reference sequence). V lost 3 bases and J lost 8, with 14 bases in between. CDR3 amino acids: CASSSPGDKGYTF. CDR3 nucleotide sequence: TGTGCCAGCAGCTCTCCTGGGGATAAAGGCTACACCTTC.

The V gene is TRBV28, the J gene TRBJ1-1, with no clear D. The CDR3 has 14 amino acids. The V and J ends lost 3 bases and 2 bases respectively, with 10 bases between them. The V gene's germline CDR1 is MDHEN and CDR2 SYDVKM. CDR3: CASSLSVGNTEAFF. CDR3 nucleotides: TGTGCCAGCAGTTTGTCGGTCGGAAACACTGAAGCTTTCTTT.

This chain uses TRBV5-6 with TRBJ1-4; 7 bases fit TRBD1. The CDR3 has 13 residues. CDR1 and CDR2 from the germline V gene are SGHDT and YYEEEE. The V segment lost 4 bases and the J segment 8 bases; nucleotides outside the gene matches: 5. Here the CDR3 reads CASSPGQTEKLFF. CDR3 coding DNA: TGTGCCAGCAGCCCGGGACAGACGGAAAAACTGTTTTTT. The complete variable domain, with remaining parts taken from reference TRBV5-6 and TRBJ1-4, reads DAGVTQSPTHLIKTRGQQVTLRCSPKSGHDTVSWYQQALGQGPQFIFQYYEEEERQRGNFPDRFSGHQFPNYSSELNVNALLLGDSALYLCASSPGQTEKLFFGSGTQLSVL.

CDR3 loop: CASSLTQGGYGYTF. The CDR3 nucleotides read TGCGCCAGCAGCTTGACCCAGGGAGGCTATGGCTACACCTTC. The rearrangement uses TRBV5-1 and TRBJ1-2; tentatively, D is TRBD1 (5 bases). The CDR3 length is 14 residues. Between the trimmed V and J ends, which lost 1 base and 4 bases, there was a span of 11 bases. Germline V gene lookup returns CDR1 SGHRS and CDR2 YFSETQ.